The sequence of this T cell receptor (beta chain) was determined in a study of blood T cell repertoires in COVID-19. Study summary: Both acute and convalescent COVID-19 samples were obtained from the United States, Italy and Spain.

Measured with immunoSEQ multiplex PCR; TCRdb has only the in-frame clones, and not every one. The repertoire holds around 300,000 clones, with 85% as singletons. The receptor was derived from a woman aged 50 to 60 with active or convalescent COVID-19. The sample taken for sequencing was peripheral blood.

Here the CDR3 reads CASSQSTGQGDNSPLHF. CDR3 nucleotides: TGCGCCAGCAGTCAATCTACCGGACAGGGCGATAATTCACCCCTCCACTTT. The gene calls are TRBV23-1 and TRBJ1-6, with 8 bases fitting TRBD1. TRBV23-1 is recorded as an ORF, its role being uncertain. V shed 0 bases, J shed 5 bases, and the junction held 6 bases outside the gene matches. The CDR3 contains 17 residues.